A single sample is the source of the 22 T cell receptor beta chains below, sequenced in a study of T cell clonotyping in hematopoietic cell transplantation. Clones were read by immunoSEQ multiplex PCR, and TCRdb kept only the in-frame ones, dropping some. The top ten hold more than 1.5% of the sample, which has about 70,000 clones, around 94% seen once. Source material: peripheral blood mononuclear cells. The receptors come from a man in his fifties or sixties in good health. Some clones in this sample may be carry-over from other donors' samples.

The V and J genes are TRBV25-1 and TRBJ1-2, with unresolved D. The germline V gene has CDR1 MGHDK and CDR2 SYGVNS. Trimming took off 6 bases at V and 11 bases at J, with 13 bases between the two ends. This CDR3 region has 11 residues. The CDR3 DNA reads TGTGCCAGCAGCTACACATTCCGTTACACCTTC. Its translation is CASSYTFRYTF.

This clone occurred a few times. The J gene is TRBJ2-7, the V gene TRBV5-4; the D gene is possibly TRBD2 (7 bases). Trimming stripped 4 bases from V and 5 bases from J, with 13 bases between. Looked up from germline, CDR1 is SGHNT and CDR2 is YYREEE (reference sequence). The CDR3 loop spans 13 amino acids. The CDR3 nucleotides are TGTGCCAGCAGCCAAAGGGGGGGGAACGAGCAGTACTTC. Residues: CASSQRGGNEQYF.

The rearrangement uses TRBV9 and TRBJ2-1; 9 nucleotides align to TRBD2. Unmatched junction bases numbered 7, after V lost 0 bases and J lost 0 bases. CDR3 length equals 18 residues. Germline V lookup: CDR1 SGDLS, CDR2 YYNGEE. The CDR3 bases are TGTGCCAGCAGCGTAGCGCCTAGCGGGACAAGCTCCTACAATGAGCAGTTCTTC. Amino acids: CASSVAPSGTSSYNEQFF.

The V gene is TRBV6-1, the J gene TRBJ2-1, with D possibly being TRBD1 (6 bases). The CDR3 consists of 14 residues. The germline V gene has CDR1 MNHNS and CDR2 SASEGT. V was shortened by 7 bases and J by 6 bases, with 16 bases between the two germline ends. DNA for the CDR3: TGTGCCAGCACGCTCGCGGACAGTGTCAATGAGCAGTTCTTC. Its protein product is CASTLADSVNEQFF.

The V and J genes are TRBV7-2 and TRBJ2-2; possibly TRBD2 for D (5 bases). This CDR3 is built from 16 residues. Looked up from germline, CDR1 is SGHTA and CDR2 is FQGNSA. Trimming pared 1 base from V and 1 base from J, leaving 10 bases between. This CDR3 reads CASSLGNGKNTGELFF. The CDR3 bases are TGTGCCAGCAGCTTAGGTAACGGGAAGAACACCGGGGAGCTGTTTTTT.

The chain recombines TRBV6-5 with TRBJ2-2, with no clear D. The CDR3 runs 16 residues. V shed 0 bases and J shed 2 bases, with 10 bases lying between them. Germline values: CDR1 MNHEY, CDR2 SVGAGI. CDR3 nucleotides: TGTGCCAGCAGTTACTCGAGGAGCCGCAACACCGGGGAGCTGTTTTTT. This sequence encodes CASSYSRSRNTGELFF.

In its sample, this clone was seen a few times. V is TRBV5-4 and J is TRBJ1-2, with D tentatively TRBD1 (5 bases). The CDR3 spans 15 residues. The V gene's germline CDR1 is SGHNT and CDR2 YYREEE (reference sequence). The germline V and J ends were trimmed by 3 bases and 4 bases, with 16 bases remaining between them. DNA of the CDR3: TGTGCCAGCAGCTGGGTGGGACCGCAGGGCTATGGCTACACCTTC. Translated: CASSWVGPQGYGYTF. The full variable domain, its missing parts supplied by reference TRBV5-4 and TRBJ1-2, is ETGVTQSPTHLIKTRGQQVTLRCSSQSGHNTVSWYQQALGQGPQFIFQYYREEENGRGNFPPRFSGLQFPNYSSELNVNALELDDSALYLCASSWVGPQGYGYTFGSGTRLTVV.

The chain has TRBV7-6 and TRBJ2-2, with D hard to call. The germline CDR1 and CDR2 sequences are SGHVS and FNYEAQ. Trimming took off 2 bases at V and 5 bases at J, with 15 bases between the two ends. The CDR3 consists of 16 residues. This CDR3 reads CASSLQVGLSTGELFF. The CDR3 DNA sequence: TGTGCCAGCAGCTTACAGGTCGGCCTGTCAACCGGGGAGCTGTTTTTT.

The rearrangement links TRBV6-6 to TRBJ2-5; D is uncertain. Germline CDR1 and CDR2: MNHNY and SVGAGI (reference sequence). Trimming took off 8 bases at V and 2 bases at J, with 21 bases between the two ends. CDR3 length: 16 amino acids. The CDR3 reads CASGPWAPMGQETQYF. CDR3 nucleotides: TGTGCCAGCGGGCCTTGGGCTCCCATGGGGCAAGAGACCCAGTACTTC.

The J gene is TRBJ1-2, the V gene TRBV2; TRBD1 is a possible D gene (6 bases). The CDR3 extends over 17 amino acids. Trimming left V 8 bases short and J 7 bases short, with 29 bases between. Germline CDR1 and CDR2: SNHLY and FYNNEI. CDR3 sequence: CASPGRPSLEGVPGYTF. The CDR3 bases are TGTGCCAGCCCGGGACGCCCATCGCTGGAGGGGGTCCCTGGCTACACCTTC.

V gene TRBV5-1 combines with J gene TRBJ1-2, with 8 bases lining up with TRBD1. CDR1 is SGHRS and CDR2 is YFSETQ in the germline V gene. V lost 0 bases and J lost 6; bases outside the gene matches: 1. CDR3 length equals 13 residues. The CDR3 region has the DNA TGCGCCAGCAGCTTGGGGACAGGGCATGGCTACACCTTC. Translated: CASSLGTGHGYTF.

The J gene is TRBJ2-3, the V gene TRBV7-2; the D is unclear. The germline gives CDR1 SGHTA, CDR2 FQGNSA. This CDR3 is built from 16 residues. The V end lost 1 base, the J end lost 5 bases, and 16 bases lay between the germline ends. CDR3 residues: CASSLESVGVKDTQYF. For the CDR3, the DNA is TGTGCCAGCAGCTTAGAGAGCGTCGGTGTAAAAGATACGCAGTATTTT.

The genes are TRBV7-2 and TRBJ2-7; the D gene could be TRBD1 or TRBD2 (6 bases each). From germline, CDR1 is SGHTA and CDR2 FQGNSA. With 1 base removed from V and 0 bases from J, the gap between germline ends came to 19 bases. There are 18 residues in the CDR3. The CDR3 DNA is TGTGCCAGCAGCTTAGTCGGTACGGAGGGACAACTCTCCTACGAGCAGTACTTC. Its translation is CASSLVGTEGQLSYEQYF.

This clone was observed once. The chain is built from TRBV28 and TRBJ2-2, with a possible D match to TRBD2 (6 bases). The CDR3 is made up of 14 amino acids. CDR1 and CDR2 (germline): MDHEN, SYDVKM. Trimming removed 8 bases from V and 8 bases from J, with 18 bases in between. The CDR3 loop reads CASGRDWVMGELFF. The CDR3 DNA reads as TGTGCCAGCGGAAGGGACTGGGTGATGGGGGAGCTGTTTTTT.

The chain is built from TRBV7-8 and TRBJ2-1; 9 bases agree with TRBD1. The CDR3 length is 16 residues. Germline V gene lookup returns CDR1 SGHVS and CDR2 FQNEAQ. V shed 1 base and J 3 bases; nucleotides not matched to a gene: 4. In DNA form, the CDR3 reads TGTGCCAGCAGCTTAGACGGGACAGGGAACTACAATGAGCAGTTCTTC. It encodes CASSLDGTGNYNEQFF.

The chain employs TRBV13 and TRBJ1-1; D not resolved. CDR3 length: 15 residues. Germline V gives CDR1 PRHDT, CDR2 FYEKMQ (reference sequence). V was cut by 1 base and J by 0 bases, with 9 bases left in between. CDR3 DNA: TGTGCCAGCAGCTTAGACAAGGGCGTGAACACTGAAGCTTTCTTT. As protein: CASSLDKGVNTEAFF.

The chain couples TRBV7-2 to TRBJ2-5, with 11 bases fitting TRBD2. The germline V gene has CDR1 SGHTA and CDR2 FQGNSA. V trimming: 4 bases; J trimming: 6 bases; junction bases outside the gene matches: 7. The CDR3 sequence is 15 residues long. The CDR3: CASSSGVAGGKTQYF. For the CDR3, the DNA is TGTGCCAGCAGCTCAGGAGTAGCGGGGGGGAAGACCCAGTACTTC.

The gene calls are TRBV6-1 and TRBJ1-2; 9 bases align to TRBD1. Germline trimming cut 6 bases from V and 3 bases from J; bases unmatched to any gene: 5. This CDR3 region has 14 residues. CDR1 is MNHNS, CDR2 SASEGT, per germline. CDR3 sequence (DNA): TGTGCCAGCAGGGAGACAGGGGGAGACTATGGCTACACCTTC. Its translation is CASRETGGDYGYTF.

The chain employs TRBV4-2 and TRBJ2-3, with 11 bases identical to TRBD2. The CDR3 has 16 residues. Germline V gene data show CDR1 as LGHNA and CDR2 as YNFKEQ. Trimming removed 0 bases from V and 7 bases from J; junction bases left unmatched: 6. The DNA for the CDR3 is TGTGCCAGCAGCCAAGATACTAGCGGGAGTGGAAATACGCAGTATTTT. Translating gives CASSQDTSGSGNTQYF.

The CDR3: CASSPKAGTIPLYQETQYF. Here the CDR3 DNA reads TGTGCCAGCAGTCCCAAAGCGGGGACAATACCCTTGTACCAAGAGACCCAGTACTTC. This rearrangement joins TRBV28 to TRBJ2-5; a possible D gene is TRBD2 (7 bases). Trimming removed 5 bases at V and 0 bases at J, with 25 bases between. CDR1 and CDR2 (germline): MDHEN, SYDVKM. The CDR3 consists of 19 residues.

This chain links TRBV6-5 with TRBJ1-2, with TRBD1 identical over 8 bases. This CDR3 has 15 residues. Germline-derived CDR1 and CDR2 are MNHEY and SVGAGI. Germline trimming cut 5 bases from V and 4 bases from J; bases unmatched to any gene: 9. In DNA form, the CDR3 reads TGTGCCAGCAGTACCCCAGGGGGCGCGGGCTATGGCTACACCTTC. It translates to CASSTPGGAGYGYTF.

V gene TRBV28 combines with J gene TRBJ1-1, with D perhaps matching TRBD1 (5 bases). The V gene lost 6 bases and the J gene lost 0 bases, with 14 bases spanning the gap. From germline, CDR1 is MDHEN and CDR2 SYDVKM. The CDR3 consists of 15 residues. The CDR3 region is CASRVQGYMNTEAFF. The CDR3 DNA is TGTGCCAGCAGGGTGCAGGGTTACATGAACACTGAAGCTTTCTTT.